This T cell receptor beta chain was captured by sequencing in a study of cytomegalovirus exposure and HLA in healthy donors. The V and J ends lost 4 bases and 7 bases respectively, with 21 bases between them. The CDR3 is 16 residues long. Germline V gives CDR1 SGHDT, CDR2 YYEEEE. Study-wide points: One later analysis reportedly identified an Asian-associated ancestry cluster that showed fewer N-insertions than the approximately 710-donor mean.

PCR employed 60 Vbeta and 13 Jbeta primers. Produced via immunoSEQ multiplex PCR; TCRdb's table is partial and in-frame only. The sample has around 65,000 clones, roughly two thirds seen once; the top ten hold 17%. Worth noting for this clone: Its target is unknown.

This rearrangement joins TRBV5-6 to TRBJ2-1; no clear D gene. The clonotype comes from a man aged 35 to 55 in good health and CMV-seropositive. The sample consisted of PBMCs. The CDR3 region has the DNA TGTGCCAGCAGCCCAAGAGGTCTCCAGCGCACTAATGAGCAGTTCTTC. Residues: CASSPRGLQRTNEQFF.